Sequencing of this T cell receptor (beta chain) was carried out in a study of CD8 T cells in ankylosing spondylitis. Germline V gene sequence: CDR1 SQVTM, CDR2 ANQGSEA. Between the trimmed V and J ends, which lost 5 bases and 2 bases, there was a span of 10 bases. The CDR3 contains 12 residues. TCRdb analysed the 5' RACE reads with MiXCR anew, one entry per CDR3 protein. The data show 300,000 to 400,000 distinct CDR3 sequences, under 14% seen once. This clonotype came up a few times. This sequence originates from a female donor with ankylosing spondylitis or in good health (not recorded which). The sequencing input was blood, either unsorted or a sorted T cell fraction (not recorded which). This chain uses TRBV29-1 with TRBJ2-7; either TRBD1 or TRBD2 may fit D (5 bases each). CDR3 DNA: TGCAGCGTTTCCCAGGGAGCCTACGAGCAGTACTTC. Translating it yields CSVSQGAYEQYF.